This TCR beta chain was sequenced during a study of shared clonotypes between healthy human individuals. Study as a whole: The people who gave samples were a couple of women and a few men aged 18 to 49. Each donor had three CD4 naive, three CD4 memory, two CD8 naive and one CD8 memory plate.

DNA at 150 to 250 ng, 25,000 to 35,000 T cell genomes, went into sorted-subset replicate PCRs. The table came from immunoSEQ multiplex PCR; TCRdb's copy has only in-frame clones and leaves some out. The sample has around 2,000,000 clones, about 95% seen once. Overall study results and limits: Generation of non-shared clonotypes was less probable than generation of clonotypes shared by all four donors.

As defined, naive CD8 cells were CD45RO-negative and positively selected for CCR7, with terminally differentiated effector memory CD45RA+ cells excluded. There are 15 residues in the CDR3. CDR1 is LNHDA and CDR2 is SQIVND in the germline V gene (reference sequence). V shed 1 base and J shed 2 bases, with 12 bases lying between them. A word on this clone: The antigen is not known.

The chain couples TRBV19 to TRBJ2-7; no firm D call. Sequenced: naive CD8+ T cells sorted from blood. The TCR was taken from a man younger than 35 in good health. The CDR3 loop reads CASSIVPSGTYEQYF. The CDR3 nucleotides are TGTGCCAGTAGTATAGTTCCCAGTGGTACCTACGAGCAGTACTTC.